The 27 T cell receptor beta chains reported below all come from one sample, sequenced in a study of blood T cell repertoires in COVID-19. Data came from immunoSEQ multiplex PCR; TCRdb stores just in-frame clones and leaves some out. Among approximately 160,000 clones listed, over 60% were seen once. Sequencing input: peripheral blood. These receptors all stem from a man between 60 and 75 years old with acute or convalescent COVID-19.

The chain employs TRBV21-1 and TRBJ1-6; the table's D call of TRBD1 was not tested on the DNA. TRBV21-1 is shown as a pseudogene. This CDR3 region has 14 residues. CDR3 DNA sequence: TGTGCCAGCAGCAAAGTCGGCAGGGAATCACCCCTCCACTTT. Its translation is CASSKVGRESPLHF.

V usage is TRBV10-1 and J usage is TRBJ1-1; the D gene is possibly TRBD1 (6 bases). The V gene's germline CDR1 is WNHNN and CDR2 SYGVQD (reference sequence). Trimming removed 0 bases from V and 0 bases from J, with 17 bases in between. CDR3 length: 18 amino acids. CDR3 region: CASSESTSWGPMNTEAFF. The CDR3 nucleotides are TGCGCCAGCAGTGAGTCGACTTCCTGGGGGCCCATGAACACTGAAGCTTTCTTT.

The CDR3 reads CASSKDTGRAYEQYF. CDR3 DNA sequence: TGTGCCAGCAGCAAAGATACAGGGAGAGCCTACGAGCAGTACTTC. The chain employs TRBV21-1 and TRBJ2-7; the table's TRBD1 call for D was not verified on the DNA. TRBV21-1 is noted as a pseudogene. CDR3 size: 15 residues.

The chain joins TRBV11-3 to TRBJ2-1; 12 nucleotides align to TRBD2. Per germline, CDR1 SGHNT and CDR2 YENEEA. This CDR3 comprises 17 residues. V was clipped by 5 bases and J by 4 bases; unmatched bases: 9. DNA of the CDR3: TGTGCCAGCAGCCCGCCCCAACTAGCGGGGGGTTACAATGAGCAGTTCTTC. Translated, it gives CASSPPQLAGGYNEQFF. The full variable domain, in which reference TRBV11-3 and TRBJ2-1 provide the parts outside the CDR3, is EAGVVQSPRYKIIEKKQPVAFWCNPISGHNTLYWYLQNLGQGPELLIRYENEEAVDDSQLPKDRFSAERLKGVDSTLKIQPAELGDSAVYLCASSPPQLAGGYNEQFFGPGTRLTVL.

The chain uses TRBV5-5 and TRBJ1-5, with D tentatively TRBD1 (6 bases). Germline CDR1 reads SGHKS; CDR2 reads YYEKEE (reference sequence). V shed 0 bases and J shed 3 bases, with 10 bases lying between them. The CDR3 spans 15 residues. CDR3 sequence (DNA): TGTGCCAGCAGCTTGGGAGGGGGAGCCAATCAGCCCCAGCATTTT. Its translation is CASSLGGGANQPQHF.

The chain joins TRBV30 to TRBJ2-7, with 10 bases aligning to TRBD2. With V trimmed by 3 bases and J by 1 base, 6 bases remained unmatched. Germline-derived CDR1 and CDR2 are GTSNPN and SVGIG (reference sequence). CDR3 length: 15 residues. The CDR3 nucleotides read TGTGCCTGGAGGAGGACTAGCGGCGATTCCTACGAGCAGTACTTC. Translating it yields CAWRRTSGDSYEQYF.

The rearrangement joins TRBV18 to TRBJ2-3; the match to TRBD1 covers 11 bases. CDR3 length: 17 residues. The V gene's germline CDR1 is KGHSH and CDR2 LQKENI. V dropped 2 bases and J dropped 5; count of bases not matched to a gene: 9. The CDR3: CASSPRGQGASIDTQYF. DNA of the CDR3: TGTGCCAGCTCACCAAGAGGACAGGGGGCTAGTATAGATACGCAGTATTTT.

The rearrangement links TRBV11-2 to TRBJ1-4; D is undetermined. CDR1 and CDR2 (germline): SGHAT, FQNNGV. V was cut by 4 bases and J by 3 bases, with 12 bases left in between. The CDR3 contains 15 residues. The CDR3 here is CASSSGLSPNEKLFF. The CDR3 nucleotides read TGTGCCAGCAGCTCTGGACTCTCTCCTAATGAAAAACTGTTTTTT. Combining the CDR3 with reference TRBV11-2 and TRBJ1-4 gives the whole variable domain EAGVAQSPRYKIIEKRQSVAFWCNPISGHATLYWYQQILGQGPKLLIQFQNNGVVDDSQLPKDRFSAERLKGVDSTLKIQPAKLEDSAVYLCASSSGLSPNEKLFFGSGTQLSVL.

The J gene is TRBJ1-3, the V gene TRBV11-2; unclear D gene. The CDR3 length is 14 residues. The germline V and J ends were trimmed by 1 base and 8 bases, with 12 bases remaining between them. The germline V gene encodes CDR1 SGHAT and CDR2 FQNNGV. Written as DNA, the CDR3 is TGTGCCAGCAGCTTAGGGCGACCCGGAGACACCATATATTTT. It yields the protein CASSLGRPGDTIYF. Combining the CDR3 with reference TRBV11-2 and TRBJ1-3 gives the whole variable domain EAGVAQSPRYKIIEKRQSVAFWCNPISGHATLYWYQQILGQGPKLLIQFQNNGVVDDSQLPKDRFSAERLKGVDSTLKIQPAKLEDSAVYLCASSLGRPGDTIYFGEGSWLTVV.

This clone appeared once. The rearrangement uses TRBV5-6 and TRBJ2-7, with a tentative D call TRBD2 (6 bases). This CDR3 has 13 amino acids. The V end was cut by 4 bases, the J end by 0 bases, with 8 bases between. Germline V CDR1 and CDR2: SGHDT, YYEEEE. CDR3 in amino acids: CASSRDFSYEQYF. CDR3 DNA: TGTGCCAGCAGCCGGGACTTCTCCTACGAGCAGTACTTC.

This chain uses TRBV11-3 with TRBJ2-1, with D possibly TRBD1 on 6 matching bases. CDR1 and CDR2 from the germline V gene are SGHNT and YENEEA. V dropped 0 bases and J dropped 3 bases, with 9 bases sitting between them. This CDR3 comprises 15 residues. DNA of the CDR3: TGTGCCAGCAGCTTAGAGGGGGCAGACTACAATGAGCAGTTCTTC. Translating it yields CASSLEGADYNEQFF.

The chain uses TRBV19 and TRBJ1-4; 9 bases are shared with TRBD1. The V gene end was trimmed by 11 bases and the J gene end by 6 bases; junction bases not matched to a gene: 10. Germline V gives CDR1 LNHDA, CDR2 SQIVND (reference sequence). CDR3 length: 14 residues. The CDR3 sequence: CAALTGGVDEKLFF. The CDR3, as DNA: TGTGCCGCCCTTACAGGGGGCGTCGATGAAAAACTGTTTTTT.

The gene calls are TRBV12-3 or TRBV12-4 and TRBJ2-7, with 8 positions matching TRBD1. The CDR3 is 12 residues long. V was pared by 5 bases and J by 3 bases, with 0 bases of the junction left unmatched. The CDR3 DNA follows: TGTGCCAGCAGTACAGGGGGCTACGAGCAGTACTTC. Amino acid sequence: CASSTGGYEQYF.

This rearrangement joins TRBV27 to TRBJ1-2; 8 nucleotides match TRBD1. This CDR3 has 14 residues. Germline CDR1 reads MNHEY; CDR2 reads SMNVEV (reference sequence). The ends lost 6 bases at V and 7 bases at J; junction bases unmatched: 10. Written as DNA, the CDR3 is TGTGCCAGCAGCACCTTGGACAGGGAGGGTGGCTACACCTTC. Translating gives CASSTLDREGGYTF.

The chain employs TRBV6-2 or TRBV6-3 and TRBJ2-2; TRBD1 aligns across 7 bases. The J segment lost 4 bases and the V segment lost 2 bases, leaving 7 bases of the junction unmatched. The CDR3 spans 16 residues. Germline V CDR1 and CDR2: MNHEY, SVGEGT. CDR3 sequence: CASSYGPGQLTGELFF. The CDR3 DNA sequence: TGTGCCAGCAGTTACGGCCCGGGACAGCTCACCGGGGAGCTGTTTTTT.

The gene calls are TRBV10-3 and TRBJ2-1, with 7 bases that match TRBD1. The CDR3 is made up of 16 amino acids. V trimming: 0 bases; J trimming: 9 bases; junction bases outside the gene matches: 11. The V gene's germline CDR1 is ENHRY and CDR2 SYGVKD. The CDR3 nucleotides are TGTGCCATCAGTGAGTCAAGAGGGGGCGCCGATGGTGAGCAGTTCTTC. As protein: CAISESRGGADGEQFF.

V and J are TRBV7-3 and TRBJ1-1; 11 nucleotides line up with TRBD1. CDR3 size: 16 residues. V dropped 2 bases and J dropped 1; count of bases not matched to a gene: 3. Per the germline V gene, CDR1 is SGHTA and CDR2 is FQGTGA. The CDR3 reads CASSLSGQGANTEAFF. The DNA for the CDR3 is TGTGCCAGCAGCTTATCCGGACAGGGGGCGAACACTGAAGCTTTCTTT.

The CDR3 DNA reads as TGTGCCAGCAGCTTGGCCGGGACAGTCAACACTGAAGCTTTCTTT. Its protein product is CASSLAGTVNTEAFF. This chain connects TRBV5-8 to TRBJ1-1; the match to TRBD1 covers 7 bases. This CDR3 is 15 amino acids long. V lost 0 bases, J lost 2 bases, and 4 bases stayed unmatched. Germline loops: CDR1 SGHTS, CDR2 YDEGEE.

The gene calls are TRBV6-2 or TRBV6-3 and TRBJ2-5, with 8 bases fitting TRBD1. Germline lookup yields CDR1 MNHEY and CDR2 SVGEGT. V lost 5 bases to trimming and J lost 5 bases; unmatched junction nucleotides: 16. The length of the CDR3 is 17 residues. Here the CDR3 reads CASSGSGRQGAWETQYF. Here the CDR3 DNA reads TGTGCCAGCAGTGGTTCGGGGCGGCAGGGGGCCTGGGAGACCCAGTACTTC.

This clone was recorded once. The J gene is TRBJ1-3, the V gene TRBV5-8; 9 bases align to TRBD1. Germline-derived CDR1 and CDR2 are SGHTS and YDEGEE. This CDR3 region has 15 residues. J was trimmed by 2 bases and V by 1 base; bases with no gene match: 1. The CDR3 here is CASSLRDRAGNTIYF. CDR3 DNA sequence: TGTGCCAGCAGCTTGAGGGACAGGGCTGGAAACACCATATATTTT. The complete variable domain, with remaining parts taken from reference TRBV5-8 and TRBJ1-3, reads EAGVTQSPTHLIKTRGQQATLRCSPISGHTSVYWYQQALGLGLQFLLWYDEGEERNRGNFPPRFSGRQFPNYSSELNVNALELEDSALYLCASSLRDRAGNTIYFGEGSWLTVV.

A single count supports this clone. The chain has TRBV11-2 and TRBJ1-1; 7 positions match TRBD1. The CDR3 extends over 14 amino acids. After removal of 6 bases from V and 5 bases from J, the junction contained 9 bases not matched to a gene. CDR1 and CDR2 (germline): SGHAT, FQNNGV. CDR3 region: CASRNRQGATEAFF. The CDR3 DNA follows: TGTGCCAGCAGGAACCGACAGGGAGCGACTGAAGCTTTCTTT.

V gene TRBV4-2 combines with J gene TRBJ1-2; D is undetermined. Looked up from germline, CDR1 is LGHNA and CDR2 is YNFKEQ. CDR3 size: 14 residues. The V and J ends lost 3 bases and 3 bases respectively, with 11 bases between them. Here the CDR3 reads CASSHSETHYGYTF. In nucleotides, the CDR3 is TGTGCCAGCAGCCACTCGGAGACCCACTATGGCTACACCTTC.

This clone was counted once. The CDR3 DNA sequence: TGTGCCAGCAGCTTCCAGGGGGATCTCAACTATGGCTACACCTTC. Protein: CASSFQGDLNYGYTF. The gene calls are TRBV7-2 and TRBJ1-2; 7 bases align to TRBD1. Looked up from germline, CDR1 is SGHTA and CDR2 is FQGNSA. CDR3 length: 15 residues. The V and J ends lost 3 bases and 2 bases, in that order; junction bases with no gene match: 6.

The rearrangement joins TRBV4-2 to TRBJ1-1; possibly TRBD1 for D (5 bases). Germline V gene lookup returns CDR1 LGHNA and CDR2 YNFKEQ. Trimming removed 0 bases at V and 3 bases at J, with 14 bases between. This CDR3 has 16 amino acids. The CDR3 here is CASSQDNQRGYTEAFF. The CDR3 nucleotides read TGTGCCAGCAGCCAAGATAATCAGCGGGGGTACACTGAAGCTTTCTTT.

The chain combines TRBV6-5 with TRBJ1-6; TRBD1 agrees at 9 bases. This CDR3 has 15 residues. Germline lookup yields CDR1 MNHEY and CDR2 SVGAGI. V lost 6 bases to trimming and J lost 8 bases; unmatched junction nucleotides: 8. CDR3 DNA sequence: TGTGCCAGCAGAAAAGGACAGGGGAAGTATTCACCCCTCCACTTT. This sequence encodes CASRKGQGKYSPLHF.

V is TRBV7-8 and J is TRBJ2-7, with a tentative D call TRBD1 (6 bases). V lost 1 base to trimming and J lost 2 bases, with 12 bases between them. This CDR3 spans 15 amino acids. CDR1 and CDR2 from the germline V gene are SGHVS and FQNEAQ. The CDR3 is CASSLDETGPYEQYF. For the CDR3, the DNA is TGTGCCAGCAGCTTAGACGAGACAGGACCCTACGAGCAGTACTTC.

This chain connects TRBV27 to TRBJ2-3; a weak D match, TRBD2 (5 bases). Germline lookup yields CDR1 MNHEY and CDR2 SMNVEV (reference sequence). This CDR3 has 16 amino acids. V was trimmed by 7 bases and J by 2 bases, leaving 19 bases between them. CDR3 region: CASKLKGERPTDTQYF. The CDR3, as DNA: TGTGCCAGCAAACTCAAGGGAGAACGCCCCACAGATACGCAGTATTTT.